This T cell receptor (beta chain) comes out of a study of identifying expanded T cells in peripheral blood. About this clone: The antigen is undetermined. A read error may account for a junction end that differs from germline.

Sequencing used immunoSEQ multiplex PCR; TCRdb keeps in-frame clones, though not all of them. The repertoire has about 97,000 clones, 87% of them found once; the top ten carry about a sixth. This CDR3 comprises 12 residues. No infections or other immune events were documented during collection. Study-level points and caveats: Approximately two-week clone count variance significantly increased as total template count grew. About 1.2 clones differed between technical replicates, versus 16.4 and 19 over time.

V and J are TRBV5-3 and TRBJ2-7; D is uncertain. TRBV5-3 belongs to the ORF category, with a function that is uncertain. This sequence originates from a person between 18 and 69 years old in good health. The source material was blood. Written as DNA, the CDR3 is TGTGCCAGCAGCTGGATTGCTGGTGAGCAGTACTTC. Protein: CASSWIAGEQYF.